These T cell receptor beta chains were read from a single sample in a study of T cell responses to AZD1222 COVID-19 vaccine. TCRdb's copy holds only in-frame clones and misses some; the assay was immunoSEQ multiplex PCR. Here the sample spans about 150,000 clones, 80% to 90% being singletons. The sequencing here drew on peripheral blood, taken on day 0 of AZD1222 vaccination. Receptors were obtained from an adult in good health. Each CDR3 is given with its conserved first and last residue. Fields, in order: V gene, clone size, J gene, D gene, CDR3 protein, CDR3 DNA. The D gene is left open where the match is weak. Expanded clones are given a class, and other clones once, few, many or no size at all.

TRBV5-5	-	TRBJ2-7	-	CASSSPGYYEQYF	TGTGCCAGCAGCTCCCCGGGGTACTACGAGCAGTACTTC
TRBV11-2	-	TRBJ1-1	-	CASSQPPNTEAFF	TGTGCCAGCAGCCAGCCCCCGAACACTGAAGCTTTCTTT
TRBV7-2	-	TRBJ1-6	-	CASKGYLPPLHF	TGTGCCAGCAAGGGGTATCTGCCACCCCTCCACTTT
TRBV13	-	TRBJ1-1	-	CASSLGLGENTEAFF	TGTGCCAGCAGCTTAGGCCTTGGTGAAAACACTGAAGCTTTCTTT
TRBV7-8	-	TRBJ1-1	-	CASSSTIRGDTEAFF	TGTGCCAGCAGCTCGACTATCAGGGGCGACACTGAAGCTTTCTTT
TRBV11-2	-	TRBJ1-1	-	CASSPERGADVAFF	TGTGCCAGCAGCCCGGAGAGGGGGGCAGATGTTGCTTTCTTT
TRBV7-2	-	TRBJ2-7	-	CASSLGANSYEQYF	TGTGCCAGCAGCCTCGGGGCTAACTCCTACGAGCAGTACTTC
TRBV7-2	-	TRBJ1-5	TRBD1	CASSSGQGNQPQHF	TGTGCCAGCAGCTCCGGACAGGGTAATCAGCCCCAGCATTTT
TRBV2	-	TRBJ2-3	TRBD1	CASSSDRGWSDTQYF	TGTGCCAGCAGCTCGGACAGGGGTTGGTCAGATACGCAGTATTTT
TRBV27	-	TRBJ1-6	TRBD1	CASSFAPGQGGSPLHF	TGTGCCAGCAGTTTTGCGCCGGGACAGGGAGGCTCACCCCTCCACTTT
TRBV7-3	once	TRBJ2-7	TRBD2	CASSLDGLAGGEQYF	TGTGCCAGCAGCTTGGACGGACTAGCGGGAGGCGAGCAGTACTTC
TRBV9	-	TRBJ2-2	-	CASSVVQANTGELFF	TGTGCCAGCAGCGTAGTCCAGGCGAACACCGGGGAGCTGTTTTTT
TRBV6-5	-	TRBJ1-5	-	CASRRQGPGIQPQHF	TGTGCCAGCAGGAGGCAGGGGCCCGGTATTCAGCCCCAGCATTTT
TRBV15	-	TRBJ1-4	-	CATSRGIRGTNEKLFF	TGTGCCACCAGCAGAGGAATCAGGGGAACTAATGAAAAACTGTTTTTT